This is a list of T cell receptor beta chains from one sample in a study of T cells in Graves' hyperthyroidism and ophthalmopathy. TCRdb independently ran MiXCR on the multiplex PCR reads; one entry per CDR3 protein. Of around 430,000 distinct CDR3 sequences listed, 14% to 15% are singletons. Material for sequencing was blood. All receptors come from a woman aged 25 to 45 with Graves' hyperthyroidism. CDR3s include the opening cysteine and the closing phenylalanine or tryptophan. A D gene is named only where the DNA matches it firmly. Part of the rows lack a size; the others show once, few, many or a class for expanded clones.

TRBD1	TRBV10-3	few	TRBJ2-1	CAIGKGAGNEQFF	TGTGCCATCGGGAAGGGGGCGGGTAATGAGCAGTTCTTC
-	TRBV7-9	-	TRBJ2-1	CASSTGTPYNEQFF	TGTGCCAGCAGCACCGGGACACCTTACAATGAGCAGTTCTTC
-	TRBV3-1	many	TRBJ2-4	CASSPPRRENIQYF	TGTGCCAGCAGCCCCCCCCGGAGAGAAAACATTCAGTACTTC
-	TRBV20-1	-	TRBJ2-7	CSAYNTYEQYF	TGCAGTGCTTATAATACCTACGAGCAGTACTTC
-	TRBV2	many	TRBJ2-1	CASIPYSYNEQFF	TGTGCCAGCATTCCATACTCCTACAATGAGCAGTTCTTC
-	TRBV24-1	once	TRBJ2-5	CATSDPGPLETQYF	TGTGCCACCAGTGATCCCGGGCCCCTCGAAACCCAGTACTTC
-	TRBV10-1	many	TRBJ2-3	CASSESADTQYF	TGCGCCAGCAGTGAGTCCGCAGATACGCAGTATTTT
TRBD1	TRBV12-3/TRBV12-4	many	TRBJ2-7	CASSSRAGGVYEQYF	TGTGCCAGCAGTTCCCGGGCAGGGGGCGTCTACGAGCAGTACTTC
TRBD2	TRBV30	many	TRBJ2-1	CAGTSVSSYNEQFF	TGTGCCGGGACTAGCGTTAGCTCCTACAATGAGCAGTTCTTC
-	TRBV29-1	many	TRBJ2-1	CSVVGQQNNEQFF	TGCAGCGTTGTAGGGCAGCAGAACAATGAGCAGTTCTTC
-	TRBV30	-	TRBJ2-3	CAWKTGPSTDTQYF	TGTGCCTGGAAAACAGGGCCTAGCACAGATACGCAGTATTTT
-	TRBV5-1	-	TRBJ2-7	CASSLWGDRTYEQYF	TGCGCCAGCAGCTTGTGGGGCGACAGAACCTACGAGCAGTACTTC
-	TRBV27	many	TRBJ2-7	CASSPSGSYIGEQYF	TGTGCCAGCAGTCCCTCGGGGTCCTACATCGGCGAGCAGTACTTC
TRBD1	TRBV18	many	TRBJ2-7	CASSPRQGAGEQYF	TGTGCCAGCTCACCTCGTCAGGGGGCGGGCGAGCAGTACTTC
-	TRBV7-8	many	TRBJ1-1	CASSLSGPEAFF	TGTGCCAGCAGCTTATCAGGTCCTGAAGCTTTCTTT
-	TRBV28	many	TRBJ1-1	CASSRLGLGMNTEAFF	TGTGCCAGCAGTCGCTTGGGGTTGGGGATGAACACTGAAGCTTTCTTT
-	TRBV3-1	many	TRBJ2-1	CASSQRGQGAYNEQFF	TGTGCCAGCAGCCAACGGGGGCAGGGGGCCTACAATGAGCAGTTCTTC
-	TRBV28	few	TRBJ2-7	CASSQVRGEQYF	TGTGCCAGCAGTCAAGTCAGGGGCGAGCAGTACTTC
-	TRBV24-1	many	TRBJ2-5	CATSGHAGGAKTQYF	TGTGCCACCAGTGGTCACGCAGGAGGAGCGAAGACCCAGTACTTC
-	TRBV15	many	TRBJ2-6	CATSRDTGTGANVLTF	TGTGCCACCAGCAGAGATACAGGTACTGGGGCCAACGTCCTGACTTTC